This TCR beta chain was sequenced during a study of T cell repertoires in cytomegalovirus infection. Study overall: Newly reported HLA-C-restricted and thoroughly characterized HLA-B-restricted CMV epitopes were employed. Both a matching HLA type and CMV infection were indicated by public TCR beta signatures.

TCRdb re-derived calls from the reads in MiXCR, one entry per CDR3 protein. The sample consists of tens of thousands of distinct CDR3 sequences, around 25% of them appearing once. With V trimmed by 6 bases and J by 6 bases, 8 bases remained unmatched. The CDR3 has 15 amino acids. Study outcomes and limitations: HLA-C-restricted CMV clonotypes gave the most frequent clonotype in two of eight donors.

Points on this clonotype: Its antigen is unidentified.

The sample in question was CD8+ T cells from cultured PBMCs, obtained from culture after CMV antigen stimulation. The rearrangement links TRBV12-3 or TRBV12-4 to TRBJ2-7; 13 nucleotides align to TRBD2. The receptor was derived from a human donor in good health (CMV status not recorded). Some clones in this sample may be carry-over from other donors' samples. CDR3 nucleotides: TGTGCCAGCAGCCTCCCCACTAGCGGGAGGGGCGAGCAGTACTTC. Translated: CASSLPTSGRGEQYF.